What follows describes a single TCR beta chain. TCRdb re-called the 5' RACE reads with MiXCR, one entry per CDR3 protein. The profile shows approximately 42,000 distinct CDR3 sequences, roughly 7.1% of them singletons. CDR3 length: 14 residues. V dropped 2 bases and J dropped 2 bases, with 8 bases sitting between them. CDR1 and CDR2 from the germline V gene are KGHSH and LQKENI. This sample is part of a study of early T cells in non-severe SARS-CoV-2 infection. This TCR was sampled from an adult who was a healthcare worker with PCR-confirmed SARS-CoV-2 infection or an uninfected control (not recorded which). The V call is TRBV18, the J call TRBJ2-3; no firm D call. The sequenced material came from whole blood. The CDR3 loop reads CASSPIKNTDTQYF. The DNA of the CDR3 is TGTGCCAGCTCACCAATAAAGAACACAGATACGCAGTATTTT.